A selection of T cell receptor beta chains follows, all from one sample in a study of early T cells in non-severe SARS-CoV-2 infection. MiXCR, run by TCRdb on the 5' RACE reads, gives a single entry per CDR3 protein. This repertoire shows about 59,000 distinct CDR3 sequences, approximately 12% found once; its top ten account for 1.2% to 1.5%. Sequencing was performed on whole blood. The receptors here all came from an adult who was a healthcare worker with PCR-confirmed SARS-CoV-2 infection or an uninfected control (not recorded which). Both conserved end residues are part of each CDR3. D genes are given only for firm matches. The size of a clone is reported for some rows only, either as once, few or many, or as a class for expanded clones.

d_gene | abundance | j_gene | v_gene | CDR3nt | CDR3aa
. | many | TRBJ1-2 | TRBV20-1 | TGCAGTGCTAGAGATGACAGCCTCTATGGCTACACCTTC | CSARDDSLYGYTF
TRBD1 | . | TRBJ1-6 | TRBV7-8 | TGTGCCAGCAGCCCCCGGACAGGGTGGGTGGATTCACCCCTCCACTTT | CASSPRTGWVDSPLHF
. | few | TRBJ2-1 | TRBV2 | TGTGCCAGCACCGGGGGGCGCGGGCAGTTCTTC | CASTGGRGQFF
TRBD1 | few | TRBJ2-3 | TRBV7-2 | TGTGCCAGCAGCTTTGGGACAGCCCGCACAGATACGCAGTATTTT | CASSFGTARTDTQYF
. | few | TRBJ2-5 | TRBV12-3/TRBV12-4 | TGTGCCAGCAGTCCGGACACGAGGGAGACCCAGTACTTC | CASSPDTRETQYF
TRBD1 | many | TRBJ2-3 | TRBV6-5 | TGTGCCAGCAGTTACTCCCCGGGACAGGGTTCAGATACGCAGTATTTT | CASSYSPGQGSDTQYF
TRBD2 | . | TRBJ2-3 | TRBV6-6 | TGTGCCAGCAGTTACTTATCGGGCGGGGGGGCAGATACGCAGTATTTT | CASSYLSGGGADTQYF
. | many | TRBJ1-2 | TRBV9 | TGTGCCAGCAGCTCCAGAGAGATATCAGCTAACTATGGCTACACCTTC | CASSSREISANYGYTF
. | few | TRBJ2-7 | TRBV12-2 | TGTGCAAGTCGCCCCGGGGACAGGGATCCTGGGGTCTACGAGCAGTACTTC | CASRPGDRDPGVYEQYF
. | many | TRBJ1-3 | TRBV3-1 | TGTGCCAGCAGCCAAGCCGAAAACACCATATATTTT | CASSQAENTIYF
. | many | TRBJ2-1 | TRBV29-1 | TGCAGCGTTCTAATGACAGACCACTCCTACAATGAGCAGTTCTTC | CSVLMTDHSYNEQFF
TRBD1 | . | TRBJ1-1 | TRBV5-1 | TGCGCCAGCAGCTTGGCATCCCGACAGGGCTGGGCTTTCTTT | CASSLASRQGWAFF
. | . | TRBJ2-1 | TRBV6-4 | TGTGCCAGCAGTGACAGGGTAGAGGATGAGCAGTTCTTC | CASSDRVEDEQFF
. | . | TRBJ1-6 | TRBV7-6 | TGTGCCAGCAGCTTGAACCGGGACGGAGGGTCACCCCTCCACTTT | CASSLNRDGGSPLHF
TRBD1 | many | TRBJ2-5 | TRBV11-2 | TGTGCCAGCAGCTTAGGCTACAGGGGTCCAGTGGAGACCCAGTACTTC | CASSLGYRGPVETQYF
TRBD2 | many | TRBJ2-4 | TRBV3-1 | TGTGCCAGCAGAGGGAGTAGTAGCGGGGGGCACGGAAACATTCAGTACTTC | CASRGSSSGGHGNIQYF
. | . | TRBJ2-1 | TRBV13 | TGTGCCAGCAGCTTCCGTTTGGCGAGTGGGACAACTGAGCAGTTCTTC | CASSFRLASGTTEQFF
. | few | TRBJ2-5 | TRBV7-6 | TGTGCCAGCAGCTTAGCATCAGAGACCCAGTACTTC | CASSLASETQYF
. | few | TRBJ1-1 | TRBV12-5 | TGTGCTAGTGGTTTGGTGTCTACTGAAGCTTTCTTT | CASGLVSTEAFF
. | many | TRBJ2-3 | TRBV19 | TGTGCCACCGCCAGGGGAGGAAACACAGATACGCAGTATTTT | CATARGGNTDTQYF
. | . | TRBJ1-3 | TRBV9 | TGTGCCAGCGCCGCAGGATCTGGAAACACCATATATTTT | CASAAGSGNTIYF
TRBD2 | few | TRBJ2-1 | TRBV5-4 | TGTGCCAGCAGCTTTGGGGCTAGCGGGGGGGCCGGTGAGCAGTTCTTC | CASSFGASGGAGEQFF
. | many | TRBJ2-1 | TRBV20-1 | TGCAGTGCTAGGTCCTTGGGGGGTCTAAACTACAATGAGCAGTTCTTC | CSARSLGGLNYNEQFF
. | many | TRBJ1-1 | TRBV11-2 | TGTGCCAGCAGCCGAACGTCGAACACTGAAGCTTTCTTT | CASSRTSNTEAFF
. | . | TRBJ1-2 | TRBV4-2 | TGTGCCAGCAGCCAAGAGCGCCTCTATGGCTACACCTTC | CASSQERLYGYTF
. | few | TRBJ1-1 | TRBV3-1 | TGTGCCAGCAGCCAAGATTTTGCGGGGAACACTGAAGCTTTCTTT | CASSQDFAGNTEAFF
. | few | TRBJ1-6 | TRBV19 | TGTGCCAGTAGTACGAATCTAGGAAGGAACTATTCACCCCTCCACTTT | CASSTNLGRNYSPLHF